This TCR beta chain originates from a study of blood T cell repertoires in COVID-19. On the study more broadly: Both acute and convalescent COVID-19 samples were obtained from the United States, Italy and Spain. PBMCs, B-cell-depleted T cells, or T cells were the source of the cDNA or gDNA that made up the material.

The CDR3 loop spans 11 amino acids. Germline lookup yields CDR1 DFQATT and CDR2 SNEGSKA (reference sequence). Between the trimmed V and J ends, which lost 7 bases and 7 bases, there was a span of 13 bases. Per the original methods: Cell counts per sample came from amplifying reference gene primers. Method: immunoSEQ multiplex PCR; TCRdb's copy keeps in-frame clones and lacks some. That table gives V, J and clone size, and the DNA gave D and trimming. The data hold about 14,000 clones, with 70% to 90% observed a single time. This clone was detected only once. The sequenced sample consisted of peripheral blood. The chain recombines TRBV20-1 with TRBJ2-5, with TRBD2 as a possible D gene (5 bases). This TCR was sampled from a human donor with active COVID-19. The donor label of this sample is uncertain. The DNA of the CDR3 is TGCAGTGGGACTTCCTACGGGACCCAGTACTTC. This sequence encodes CSGTSYGTQYF.